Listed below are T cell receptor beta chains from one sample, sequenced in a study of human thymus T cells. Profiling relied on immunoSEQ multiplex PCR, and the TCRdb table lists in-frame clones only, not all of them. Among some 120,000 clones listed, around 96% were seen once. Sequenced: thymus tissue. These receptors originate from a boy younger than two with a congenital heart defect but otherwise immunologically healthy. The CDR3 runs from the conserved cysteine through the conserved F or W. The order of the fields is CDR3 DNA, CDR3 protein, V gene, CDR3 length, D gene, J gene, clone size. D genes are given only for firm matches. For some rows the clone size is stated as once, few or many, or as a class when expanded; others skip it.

cdr3_nt: TGCGCCAGCAGCTTAGGGCAGGGGATCGCGAACACCGGGGAGCTGTTTTTT; cdr3_aa: CASSLGQGIANTGELFF; v_call: TRBV5-1; cdr3_length: 17; d_call: .; j_call: TRBJ2-2; clone_size: once
cdr3_nt: TGTGCCAGTAGTATAGTATCGGAGAACACTGAAGCTTTCTTT; cdr3_aa: CASSIVSENTEAFF; v_call: TRBV19; cdr3_length: 14; d_call: .; j_call: TRBJ1-1; clone_size: .
cdr3_nt: TGTGCCAGCAGCTTAGGAGGAGGCTACACCTTC; cdr3_aa: CASSLGGGYTF; v_call: TRBV7-9; cdr3_length: 11; d_call: .; j_call: TRBJ1-2; clone_size: .
cdr3_nt: TGTGCCAGCCGGCTCCGGGGGACATCCTACGAGCAGTACTTC; cdr3_aa: CASRLRGTSYEQYF; v_call: TRBV6-6; cdr3_length: 14; d_call: .; j_call: TRBJ2-7; clone_size: .
cdr3_nt: TGCGCCAGCAGCTTGGAAGAGGGGAACTATGGCTACACCTTC; cdr3_aa: CASSLEEGNYGYTF; v_call: TRBV5-1; cdr3_length: 14; d_call: .; j_call: TRBJ1-2; clone_size: .
cdr3_nt: TGCGCCAGCAGCTTGGAATATAGAGGGTCGAGCTCCTACAATGAGCAGTTCTTC; cdr3_aa: CASSLEYRGSSSYNEQFF; v_call: TRBV5-1; cdr3_length: 18; d_call: .; j_call: TRBJ2-1; clone_size: .
cdr3_nt: TGCGCCAGCGGAGGGGGTAAAAAGGAGACCCAGTACTTC; cdr3_aa: CASGGGKKETQYF; v_call: TRBV4-1; cdr3_length: 13; d_call: .; j_call: TRBJ2-5; clone_size: .
cdr3_nt: TGTGCCAGCACCCCGGCCGTGGCGGGGGGCTATGGTGAGCAGTTCTTC; cdr3_aa: CASTPAVAGGYGEQFF; v_call: TRBV7-9; cdr3_length: 16; d_call: TRBD2; j_call: TRBJ2-1; clone_size: .
cdr3_nt: TGTGCCAGCAGCCCCCCAGGACCTATACGTGAAAAACTGTTTTTT; cdr3_aa: CASSPPGPIREKLFF; v_call: TRBV7-9; cdr3_length: 15; d_call: .; j_call: TRBJ1-4; clone_size: once
cdr3_nt: TGTGCCAGCAGTTCCGACAGGGCCCGGGGCACTGAAGCTTTCTTT; cdr3_aa: CASSSDRARGTEAFF; v_call: TRBV7-3; cdr3_length: 15; d_call: TRBD1; j_call: TRBJ1-1; clone_size: .
cdr3_nt: TGTGCCAGCAGCAAAAATATAGGTACTTCCTACGAGCAGTACTTC; cdr3_aa: CASSKNIGTSYEQYF; v_call: TRBV7-2; cdr3_length: 15; d_call: .; j_call: TRBJ2-7; clone_size: .
cdr3_nt: TGTGCTAGTGGTTTGGCACCGGGGGGACAGGGAGTATTGAACTATGGCTACACCTTC; cdr3_aa: CASGLAPGGQGVLNYGYTF; v_call: TRBV12-5; cdr3_length: 19; d_call: TRBD1; j_call: TRBJ1-2; clone_size: .
cdr3_nt: TGTGCCATCAGTGGACAGAGACCCTATGGCTACACCTTC; cdr3_aa: CAISGQRPYGYTF; v_call: TRBV10-3; cdr3_length: 13; d_call: .; j_call: TRBJ1-2; clone_size: .
cdr3_nt: TGTGCCAGCAGCGCTCGGACAGTCATGAACACTGAAGCTTTCTTT; cdr3_aa: CASSARTVMNTEAFF; v_call: TRBV27; cdr3_length: 15; d_call: .; j_call: TRBJ1-1; clone_size: .
cdr3_nt: TGCGCCAGCAGCCAAGGGTGGACAGGGGACAATCAGCCCCAGCATTTT; cdr3_aa: CASSQGWTGDNQPQHF; v_call: TRBV4-3; cdr3_length: 16; d_call: TRBD1; j_call: TRBJ1-5; clone_size: .
cdr3_nt: TGTGCCAGCAGTACTAGGGTGCGGGAAACCCAGTACTTC; cdr3_aa: CASSTRVRETQYF; v_call: TRBV27; cdr3_length: 13; d_call: .; j_call: TRBJ2-5; clone_size: .
cdr3_nt: TGTGCCAGCAGCTCACAGTTGAACACTGAAGCTTTCTTT; cdr3_aa: CASSSQLNTEAFF; v_call: TRBV7-7; cdr3_length: 13; d_call: .; j_call: TRBJ1-1; clone_size: .
cdr3_nt: TGTGCCAGCGGTAGCGGGGGCCGCTCCCCGACCCAGTACTTC; cdr3_aa: CASGSGGRSPTQYF; v_call: TRBV28; cdr3_length: 14; d_call: TRBD2; j_call: TRBJ2-5; clone_size: .
cdr3_nt: TGCGCCAGCAGCCCCCGTAAGGGGGCCAACGTCCTGACTTTC; cdr3_aa: CASSPRKGANVLTF; v_call: TRBV4-1; cdr3_length: 14; d_call: .; j_call: TRBJ2-6; clone_size: .
cdr3_nt: TGTGCCAGCAGCCAAAGCGGGGCGAGTATGGAGACCCAGTACTTC; cdr3_aa: CASSQSGASMETQYF; v_call: TRBV14; cdr3_length: 15; d_call: TRBD2; j_call: TRBJ2-5; clone_size: .
cdr3_nt: TGTGCCAGTAGCCCCGGAGACAGGGTGTTTATCGGCTACACCTTC; cdr3_aa: CASSPGDRVFIGYTF; v_call: TRBV19; cdr3_length: 15; d_call: TRBD1; j_call: TRBJ1-2; clone_size: .
cdr3_nt: TGTGCCAGCAGCTGGCATCCGGGACAAATCTACGAGCAGTACTTC; cdr3_aa: CASSWHPGQIYEQYF; v_call: TRBV7-9; cdr3_length: 15; d_call: .; j_call: TRBJ2-7; clone_size: .
cdr3_nt: TGTGCCAGCAGTCTGGAAAAACGGCAGAATGGCTACACCTTC; cdr3_aa: CASSLEKRQNGYTF; v_call: TRBV6-6; cdr3_length: 14; d_call: .; j_call: TRBJ1-2; clone_size: .
cdr3_nt: TGTGCCAGCAGTGAAAGCTATAGCAATCAGCCCCAGCATTTT; cdr3_aa: CASSESYSNQPQHF; v_call: TRBV6-4; cdr3_length: 14; d_call: .; j_call: TRBJ1-5; clone_size: once
cdr3_nt: TGTGCCAGCAGCACCCGAGGGGTCTTGTCTGGCTACTACACTGAAGCTTTCTTT; cdr3_aa: CASSTRGVLSGYYTEAFF; v_call: TRBV7-9; cdr3_length: 18; d_call: .; j_call: TRBJ1-1; clone_size: .
cdr3_nt: TGCGCCAGCAGCCAAGATAGGGGCAGGACGACTAATGAAAAACTGTTTTTT; cdr3_aa: CASSQDRGRTTNEKLFF; v_call: TRBV4-1; cdr3_length: 17; d_call: .; j_call: TRBJ1-4; clone_size: .
cdr3_nt: TGCGCCAGCAGCTTTTTTCGGGACTTCTACAATGAGCAGTTCTTC; cdr3_aa: CASSFFRDFYNEQFF; v_call: TRBV5-1; cdr3_length: 15; d_call: .; j_call: TRBJ2-1; clone_size: .
cdr3_nt: TGTGCCTGGAGTAGGATCGACCCAGATAGGACAGGGGGCAGCGAGCAGTACTTC; cdr3_aa: CAWSRIDPDRTGGSEQYF; v_call: TRBV30; cdr3_length: 18; d_call: TRBD1; j_call: TRBJ2-7; clone_size: .
cdr3_nt: TGTGCCAGCAGTTACGAAGTGGGCTATGGCTACACCTTC; cdr3_aa: CASSYEVGYGYTF; v_call: TRBV6-5; cdr3_length: 13; d_call: .; j_call: TRBJ1-2; clone_size: .
cdr3_nt: TGTGCCAGCAGCCATGCAACAGGGGGCAAAAGGTCTGGGGCCAACGTCCTGACTTTC; cdr3_aa: CASSHATGGKRSGANVLTF; v_call: TRBV14; cdr3_length: 19; d_call: TRBD1; j_call: TRBJ2-6; clone_size: .
cdr3_nt: TGTGCCAGCTCACCACTAAAGACAGCTGAAGCTTTCTTT; cdr3_aa: CASSPLKTAEAFF; v_call: TRBV18; cdr3_length: 13; d_call: .; j_call: TRBJ1-1; clone_size: .
cdr3_nt: TGTGCCAGCAGCCTCTTGGGGGCGGATGGCTACACCTTC; cdr3_aa: CASSLLGADGYTF; v_call: TRBV7-2; cdr3_length: 13; d_call: .; j_call: TRBJ1-2; clone_size: .
cdr3_nt: TGTGCCAGCAGCCAAGAGGGACAGGGGGAAACCCTTAGAAGCTTC; cdr3_aa: CASSQEGQGETLRSF; v_call: TRBV4-2; cdr3_length: 15; d_call: TRBD1; j_call: TRBJ1-2; clone_size: few
cdr3_nt: TGCGCCAGCAGCCAAGACTTCCCTAGCACAGATACGCAGTATTTT; cdr3_aa: CASSQDFPSTDTQYF; v_call: TRBV4-3; cdr3_length: 15; d_call: .; j_call: TRBJ2-3; clone_size: .
cdr3_nt: TGTGCCAGCAGTTTAACCAGGGACTATGGCTACACCTTC; cdr3_aa: CASSLTRDYGYTF; v_call: TRBV27; cdr3_length: 13; d_call: .; j_call: TRBJ1-2; clone_size: once
cdr3_nt: TGTGCCAGCAGCTTGAGGGACGAGGAGCTGTTTTTT; cdr3_aa: CASSLRDEELFF; v_call: TRBV5-4; cdr3_length: 12; d_call: .; j_call: TRBJ2-2; clone_size: .
cdr3_nt: TGTGCCAGCAGCCCGGAGAGGCCCGACCTTATGAACACTGAAGCTTTCTTT; cdr3_aa: CASSPERPDLMNTEAFF; v_call: TRBV11-2; cdr3_length: 17; d_call: .; j_call: TRBJ1-1; clone_size: .
cdr3_nt: TGCAGCGGGCAGGGACAGGACTCCTACGAGCAGTACTTC; cdr3_aa: CSGQGQDSYEQYF; v_call: TRBV29-1; cdr3_length: 13; d_call: TRBD1; j_call: TRBJ2-7; clone_size: once
cdr3_nt: TGTGCCATCAGTGTGACTGAGACAGGGTCCTACGAGCAGTACTTC; cdr3_aa: CAISVTETGSYEQYF; v_call: TRBV10-3; cdr3_length: 15; d_call: TRBD1; j_call: TRBJ2-7; clone_size: .
cdr3_nt: TGTGCCAGCAGGGCGGGGGGGAAACTAAAAGCCAAAAACATTCAGTACTTC; cdr3_aa: CASRAGGKLKAKNIQYF; v_call: TRBV28; cdr3_length: 17; d_call: TRBD2; j_call: TRBJ2-4; clone_size: once
cdr3_nt: TGTGCTAGTGGTTTGGCTTGGCTGGACAGGGCTACTTCCCCCAAAAAACTGTTTTTT; cdr3_aa: CASGLAWLDRATSPKKLFF; v_call: TRBV12-5; cdr3_length: 19; d_call: TRBD1; j_call: TRBJ1-4; clone_size: .
cdr3_nt: TGTGCCAGCAGCCAAAACGATAGCGGGGGGGGGACCCAGTACTTC; cdr3_aa: CASSQNDSGGGTQYF; v_call: TRBV4-2; cdr3_length: 15; d_call: TRBD2; j_call: TRBJ2-5; clone_size: .
cdr3_nt: TGTGCCAGCAGTTACGGACTAGCGGGGACCGGGGAGCTGTTTTTT; cdr3_aa: CASSYGLAGTGELFF; v_call: TRBV6-5; cdr3_length: 15; d_call: TRBD2; j_call: TRBJ2-2; clone_size: .
cdr3_nt: TGTGCCAGCAGCTCCCTATCCTACAATGAGCAGTTCTTC; cdr3_aa: CASSSLSYNEQFF; v_call: TRBV7-9; cdr3_length: 13; d_call: .; j_call: TRBJ2-1; clone_size: .
cdr3_nt: TGTGCCAGCAGCACTGACAGGGGAAGTACTGAAGCTTTCTTT; cdr3_aa: CASSTDRGSTEAFF; v_call: TRBV5-6; cdr3_length: 14; d_call: TRBD1; j_call: TRBJ1-1; clone_size: .
cdr3_nt: TGTGCCAGTAGTATAGGATGGGGGAGACTCAACACCGGGGAGCTGTTTTTT; cdr3_aa: CASSIGWGRLNTGELFF; v_call: TRBV19; cdr3_length: 17; d_call: .; j_call: TRBJ2-2; clone_size: few
cdr3_nt: TGCGCCAGCAGCTTGAAGCAGGCGGCGCCTCAAGAGACCCAGTACTTC; cdr3_aa: CASSLKQAAPQETQYF; v_call: TRBV5-1; cdr3_length: 16; d_call: .; j_call: TRBJ2-5; clone_size: .
cdr3_nt: TGTGCCAGCACCCCGACAGGGGCCTCTCTTGGCACTGAAGCTTTCTTT; cdr3_aa: CASTPTGASLGTEAFF; v_call: TRBV7-8; cdr3_length: 16; d_call: TRBD1; j_call: TRBJ1-1; clone_size: .
cdr3_nt: TGTGCCAGCAGCTTAGGGGACCGGACTCTTCAATTCTTT; cdr3_aa: CASSLGDRTLQFF; v_call: TRBV11-3; cdr3_length: 13; d_call: .; j_call: TRBJ1-1; clone_size: .
cdr3_nt: TGTGCCAGCTCACCACCGGAAGGGGACGAGAGCTCCTACGAGCAGTACTTC; cdr3_aa: CASSPPEGDESSYEQYF; v_call: TRBV18; cdr3_length: 17; d_call: .; j_call: TRBJ2-7; clone_size: .